This passage covers 7 T cell receptor beta chains from one sample sequenced in a study of T cell repertoires in cytomegalovirus infection. These receptors' targets are unknown. Each CDR3 protein is one row after TCRdb ran MiXCR on the reads. In the table there are roughly 860,000 distinct CDR3 sequences, over 25% of which are singletons. This material consisted of cultured CD8+ T cells from PBMCs, taken from culture after CMV antigen stimulation. These receptor sequences come from a human donor in good health (CMV status not recorded). Some clones in this sample may be carry-over from other donors' samples.

V gene TRBV9 combines with J gene TRBJ2-5, with D tentatively TRBD2 (6 bases). The CDR3 runs to 15 residues. Trimming pared 0 bases from V and 5 bases from J, leaving 14 bases between. Per germline, CDR1 SGDLS and CDR2 YYNGEE. The CDR3 nucleotides read TGTGCCAGCAGCGTAGGAGGAGGGATTAGGGAGACCCAGTACTTC. Translating gives CASSVGGGIRETQYF.

This sequence joins TRBV28 and TRBJ1-1; D gene ambiguous. Germline assignment: CDR1 MDHEN and CDR2 SYDVKM. CDR3 size: 14 residues. V gave up 4 bases and J gave up 0 bases, with 9 bases separating them. This CDR3 is CASSSVGMNTEAFF. For the CDR3, the DNA is TGTGCCAGCAGTTCCGTCGGGATGAACACTGAAGCTTTCTTT.

The rearrangement links TRBV7-1 to TRBJ1-4, with D uncertain. TRBV7-1 qualifies as an ORF whose function is uncertain. Trimming took 3 bases from V and 7 from J, leaving 12 bases between them. The CDR3 spans 14 residues. CDR3 bases: TGTGCCAGCAGCTCGACAAGTGTTCCTGAAAAACTGTTTTTT. Translation: CASSSTSVPEKLFF.

This clonotype was observed a handful of times. This chain joins TRBV6-5 and TRBJ2-1, with 13 bases identical to TRBD2. The CDR3 has 16 amino acids. The germline V gene encodes CDR1 MNHEY and CDR2 SVGAGI. After removal of 0 bases from V and 8 bases from J, the junction contained 4 bases not matched to a gene. The CDR3 reads CASSYSQLAGGHEQFF. In nucleotides, the CDR3 is TGTGCCAGCAGTTACTCGCAACTAGCGGGGGGGCATGAGCAGTTCTTC.

The table lists this clonotype with a few counts. J is TRBJ2-3 and V is TRBV7-9, with 10 bases matching TRBD2. Losses at the gene ends were 6 bases for V and 2 bases for J; bases not matched to a gene: 11. Germline values: CDR1 SEHNR, CDR2 FQNEAQ (reference sequence). The CDR3 runs to 17 residues. The CDR3 loop is CASRFPLAGAATDTQYF. Written as DNA, the CDR3 is TGTGCCAGCAGGTTCCCCCTAGCGGGGGCCGCCACAGATACGCAGTATTTT. Variable domain in full (rest from reference TRBV7-9 and TRBJ2-3): DTGVSQNPRHKITKRGQNVTFRCDPISEHNRLYWYRQTLGQGPEFLTYFQNEAQLEKSRLLSDRFSAERPKGSFSTLEIQRTEQGDSAMYLCASRFPLAGAATDTQYFGPGTRLTVL.

The chain recombines TRBV2 with TRBJ1-2; D gene ambiguous. The CDR3 loop spans 15 amino acids. V lost 1 base, J lost 4 bases, and 13 bases lay in between. The germline CDR1 and CDR2 sequences are SNHLY and FYNNEI. This CDR3 is CASSEGTYTLYGYTF. CDR3 coding DNA: TGTGCCAGCAGTGAAGGGACCTATACGCTCTATGGCTACACCTTC.

In its sample, this clonotype was seen a few times. This chain connects TRBV6-5 to TRBJ2-3, with D perhaps assigned TRBD1 or TRBD2 (5 bases each). The CDR3 is 18 amino acids. Trimming took 2 bases from V and 0 from J, leaving 18 bases between them. Germline assignment: CDR1 MNHEY and CDR2 SVGAGI. CDR3 in DNA: TGTGCCAGCAGTTACCGGGACGGTGAAGATTCTAGCACAGATACGCAGTATTTT. Translation gives CASSYRDGEDSSTDTQYF.